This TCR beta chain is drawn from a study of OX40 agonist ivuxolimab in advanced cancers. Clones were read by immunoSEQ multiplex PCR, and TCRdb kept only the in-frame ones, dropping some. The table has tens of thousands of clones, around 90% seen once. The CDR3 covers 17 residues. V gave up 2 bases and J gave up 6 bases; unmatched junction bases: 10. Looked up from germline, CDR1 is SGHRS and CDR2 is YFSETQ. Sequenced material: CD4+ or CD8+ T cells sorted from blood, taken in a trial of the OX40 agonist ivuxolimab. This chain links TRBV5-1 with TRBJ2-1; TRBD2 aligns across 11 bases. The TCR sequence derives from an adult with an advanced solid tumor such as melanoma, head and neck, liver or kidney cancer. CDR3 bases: TGCGCCAGCAGCTTCATGTTGGGGCTAGCGGGAGGCAATGAGCAGTTCTTC. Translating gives CASSFMLGLAGGNEQFF.